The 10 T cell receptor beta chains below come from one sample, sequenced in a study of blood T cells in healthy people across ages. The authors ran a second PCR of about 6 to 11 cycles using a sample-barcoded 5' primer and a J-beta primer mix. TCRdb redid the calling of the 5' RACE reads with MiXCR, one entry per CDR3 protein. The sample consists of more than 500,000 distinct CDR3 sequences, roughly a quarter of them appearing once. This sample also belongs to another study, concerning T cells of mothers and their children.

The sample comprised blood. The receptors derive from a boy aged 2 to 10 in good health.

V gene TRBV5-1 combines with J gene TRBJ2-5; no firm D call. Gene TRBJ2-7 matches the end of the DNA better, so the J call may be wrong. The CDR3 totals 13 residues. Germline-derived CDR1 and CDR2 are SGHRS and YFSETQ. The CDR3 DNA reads TGCGCCAGCGGAGCCAGGCTTGGGCACGAGCAGTACTTC. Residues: CASGARLGHEQYF.

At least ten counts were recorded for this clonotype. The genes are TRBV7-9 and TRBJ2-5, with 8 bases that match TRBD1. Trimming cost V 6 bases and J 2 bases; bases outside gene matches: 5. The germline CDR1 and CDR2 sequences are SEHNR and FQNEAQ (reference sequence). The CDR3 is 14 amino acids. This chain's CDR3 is CASSPRQGQETQYF. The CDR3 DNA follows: TGTGCCAGCAGTCCCCGACAGGGGCAAGAGACCCAGTACTTC.

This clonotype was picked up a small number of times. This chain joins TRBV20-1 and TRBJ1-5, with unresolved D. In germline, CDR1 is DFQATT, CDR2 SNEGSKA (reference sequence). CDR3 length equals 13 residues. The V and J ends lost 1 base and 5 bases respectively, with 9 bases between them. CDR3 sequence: CSARVRMDQPQHF. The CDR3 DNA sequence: TGCAGTGCTAGAGTACGGATGGATCAGCCCCAGCATTTT.

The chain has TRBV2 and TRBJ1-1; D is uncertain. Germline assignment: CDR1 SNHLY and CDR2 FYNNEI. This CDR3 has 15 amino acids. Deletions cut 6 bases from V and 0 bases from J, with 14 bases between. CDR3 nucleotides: TGTGCCAGCAGGAAAAGCGGGAGTTTGAACACTGAAGCTTTCTTT. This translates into CASRKSGSLNTEAFF.

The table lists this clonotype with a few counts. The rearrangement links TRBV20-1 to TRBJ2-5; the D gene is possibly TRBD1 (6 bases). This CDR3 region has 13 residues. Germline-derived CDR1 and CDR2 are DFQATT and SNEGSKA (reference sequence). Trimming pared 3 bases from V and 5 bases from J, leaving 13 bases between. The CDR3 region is CSARSPGEETQYF. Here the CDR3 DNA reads TGCAGTGCTAGGTCCCCAGGGGAGGAGACCCAGTACTTC.

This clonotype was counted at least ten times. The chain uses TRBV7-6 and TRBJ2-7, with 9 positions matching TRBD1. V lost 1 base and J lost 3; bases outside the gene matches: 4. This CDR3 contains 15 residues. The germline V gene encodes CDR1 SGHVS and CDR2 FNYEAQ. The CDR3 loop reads CASSLGTGDFYEQYF. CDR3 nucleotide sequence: TGTGCCAGCAGCTTAGGGACAGGGGACTTCTACGAGCAGTACTTC.

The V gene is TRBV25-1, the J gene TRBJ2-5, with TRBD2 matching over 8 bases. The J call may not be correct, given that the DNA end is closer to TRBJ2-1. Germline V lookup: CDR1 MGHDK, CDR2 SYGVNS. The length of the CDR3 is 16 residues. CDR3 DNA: TGTGCCAGCAGTGACCCCCGCGGGAGGTCCTACAATGAGCAGTTCTTC. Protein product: CASSDPRGRSYNEQFF.

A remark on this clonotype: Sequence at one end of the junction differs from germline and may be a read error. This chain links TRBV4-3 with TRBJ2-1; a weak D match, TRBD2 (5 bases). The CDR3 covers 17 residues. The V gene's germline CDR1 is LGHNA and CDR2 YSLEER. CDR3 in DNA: TGCGCCAGCAGCCAAGATTTTCGCGGCAGCGGTTACAACGAGCAGTTCTTC. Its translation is CASSQDFRGSGYNEQFF.

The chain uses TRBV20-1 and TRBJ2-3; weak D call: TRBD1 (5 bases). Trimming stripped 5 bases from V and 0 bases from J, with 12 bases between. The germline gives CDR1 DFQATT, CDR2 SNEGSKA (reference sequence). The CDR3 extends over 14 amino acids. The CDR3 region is CSAGRVTSTDTQYF. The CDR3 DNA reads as TGCAGTGCTGGCAGGGTGACTAGCACAGATACGCAGTATTTT.

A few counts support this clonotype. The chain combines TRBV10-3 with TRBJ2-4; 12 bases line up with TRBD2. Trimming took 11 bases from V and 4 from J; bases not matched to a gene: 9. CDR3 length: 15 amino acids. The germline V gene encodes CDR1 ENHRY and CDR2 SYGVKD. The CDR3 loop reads CAAAPGTSGKNIQYF. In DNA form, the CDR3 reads TGTGCCGCAGCACCCGGGACTAGCGGGAAAAACATTCAGTACTTC.